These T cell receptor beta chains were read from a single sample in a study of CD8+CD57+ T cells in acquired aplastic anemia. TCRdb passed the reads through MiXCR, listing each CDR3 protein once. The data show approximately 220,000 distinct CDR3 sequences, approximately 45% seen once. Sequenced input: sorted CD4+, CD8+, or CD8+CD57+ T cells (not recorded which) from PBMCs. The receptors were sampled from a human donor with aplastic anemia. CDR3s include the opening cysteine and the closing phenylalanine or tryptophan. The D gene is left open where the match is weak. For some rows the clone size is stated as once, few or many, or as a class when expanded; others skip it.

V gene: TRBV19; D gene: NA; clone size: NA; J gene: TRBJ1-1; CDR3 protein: CASMEGKRTEAFF; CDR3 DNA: TGTGCCAGTATGGAGGGGAAGAGGACTGAAGCTTTCTTT
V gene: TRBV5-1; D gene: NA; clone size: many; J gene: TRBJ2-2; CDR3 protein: CASSSPYTGELFF; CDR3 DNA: TGCGCCAGCAGCTCTCCTTACACCGGGGAGCTGTTTTTT
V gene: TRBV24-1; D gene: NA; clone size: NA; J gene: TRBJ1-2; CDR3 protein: CATSEPGTVVNYTF; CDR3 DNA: TGTGCCACCAGTGAACCCGGGACGGTCGTTAACTACACCTTC
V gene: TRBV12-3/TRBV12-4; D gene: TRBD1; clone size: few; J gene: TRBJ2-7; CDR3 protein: CASSPVPGTETYEQYF; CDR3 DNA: TGTGCCAGCAGTCCGGTCCCCGGGACAGAAACCTACGAGCAGTACTTC
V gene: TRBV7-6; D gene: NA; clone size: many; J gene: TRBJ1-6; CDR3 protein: CASSLEGNSPLHF; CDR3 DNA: TGTGCCAGCAGCTTAGAGGGAAATTCACCCCTCCACTTT
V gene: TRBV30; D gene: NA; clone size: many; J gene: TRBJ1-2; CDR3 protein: CAYEGNYGYTF; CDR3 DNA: TGTGCTTACGAGGGTAACTATGGCTACACCTTC
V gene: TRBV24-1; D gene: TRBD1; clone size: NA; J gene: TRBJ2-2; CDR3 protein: CATSRGQGRTGELFF; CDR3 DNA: TGTGCCACCAGCAGAGGACAGGGGAGGACCGGGGAGCTGTTTTTT
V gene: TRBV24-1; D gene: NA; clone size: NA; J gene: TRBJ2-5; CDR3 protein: CATSDTTRIGETQYF; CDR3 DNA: TGTGCCACCAGTGACACAACTCGAATCGGGGAGACCCAGTACTTC
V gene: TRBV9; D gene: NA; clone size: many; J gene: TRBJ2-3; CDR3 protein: CASSVEVRWGESTDTQYF; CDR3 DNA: TGTGCCAGCAGCGTAGAGGTTCGTTGGGGGGAGAGCACAGATACGCAGTATTTT
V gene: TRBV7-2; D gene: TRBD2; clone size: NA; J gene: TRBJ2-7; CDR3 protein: CASKETSGPYEQYF; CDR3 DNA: TGTGCCAGCAAGGAGACTAGCGGTCCCTACGAGCAGTACTTC
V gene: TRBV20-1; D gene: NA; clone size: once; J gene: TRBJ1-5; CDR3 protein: CSARMMREGIVYQPQHF; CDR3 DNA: TGCAGTGCTCGGATGATGCGGGAGGGTATCGTTTATCAGCCCCAGCATTTT
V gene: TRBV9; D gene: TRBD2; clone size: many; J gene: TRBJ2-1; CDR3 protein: CASSDSGGGNEQFF; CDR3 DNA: TGTGCCAGCAGCGACAGTGGCGGGGGAAATGAGCAGTTCTTC
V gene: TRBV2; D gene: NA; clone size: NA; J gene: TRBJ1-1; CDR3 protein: CASRYANTEAFF; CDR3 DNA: TGTGCCAGCAGGTATGCGAATACTGAAGCTTTCTTT
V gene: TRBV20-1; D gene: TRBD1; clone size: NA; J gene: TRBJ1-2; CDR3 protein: CSVNVDGTGAGYGYTF; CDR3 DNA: TGCAGTGTCAACGTTGACGGGACAGGGGCTGGGTATGGCTACACCTTC
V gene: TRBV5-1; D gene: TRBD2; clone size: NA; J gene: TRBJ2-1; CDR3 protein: CASRTSGLYNEQFF; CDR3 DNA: TGCGCCAGCCGAACTAGCGGGCTTTACAATGAGCAGTTCTTC
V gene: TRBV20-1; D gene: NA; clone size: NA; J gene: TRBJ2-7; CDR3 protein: CSARNPSSYEQYF; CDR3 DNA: TGCAGTGCTAGGAACCCGAGCTCCTACGAGCAGTACTTC
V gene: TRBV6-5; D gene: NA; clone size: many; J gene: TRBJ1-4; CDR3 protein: CASSYSHREANEKLFF; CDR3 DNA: TGTGCCAGCAGTTACTCGCACAGGGAGGCTAATGAAAAACTGTTTTTT
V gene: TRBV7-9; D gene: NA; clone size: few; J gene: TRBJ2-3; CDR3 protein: CASSSLVAQYF; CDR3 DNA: TGTGCCAGCAGCTCTCTAGTTGCGCAGTATTTT
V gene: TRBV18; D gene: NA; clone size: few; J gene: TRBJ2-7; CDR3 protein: CASSFGPRTYEQYF; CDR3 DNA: TGTGCCAGCTCATTCGGTCCCAGAACCTACGAGCAGTACTTC
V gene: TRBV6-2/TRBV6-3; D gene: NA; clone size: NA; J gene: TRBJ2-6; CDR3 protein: CASTATPGAGANVLTF; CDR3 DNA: TGTGCCAGCACCGCGACTCCAGGAGCTGGGGCCAACGTCCTGACTTTC
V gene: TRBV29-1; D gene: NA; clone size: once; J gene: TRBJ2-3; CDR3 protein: CSVEDLNYPGQPPDTQYF; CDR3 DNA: TGCAGCGTTGAAGACCTCAACTACCCAGGACAGCCCCCAGATACGCAGTATTTT
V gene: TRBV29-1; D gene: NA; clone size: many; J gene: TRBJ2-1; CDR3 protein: CSVPVSSYNEQFF; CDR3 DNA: TGCAGCGTTCCCGTGAGCTCCTACAATGAGCAGTTCTTC
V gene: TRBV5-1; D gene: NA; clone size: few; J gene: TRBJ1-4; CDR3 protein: CASSLAEQTGKLFF; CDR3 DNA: TGCGCCAGCAGCTTGGCCGAGCAGACTGGAAAACTGTTTTTT